The clone carrying this T cell receptor (beta chain) is medium-sized. Its antigen remains unknown. Trimming stripped 3 bases from V and 3 bases from J, with 12 bases between. Germline V lookup: CDR1 LNHDA, CDR2 SQIVND (reference sequence). CDR3 length: 14 residues. This sample was taken from a study of liver allograft versus peripheral blood T cells. Across the whole study: T cell receptor repertoires in transplanted livers were compared with those in recipients' peripheral blood.

Via MiXCR, TCRdb re-called the reads, giving one row per CDR3 protein. This sample has roughly 3,600 distinct CDR3 sequences, with approximately 16% found just once. General study results and limits: T cell receptor repertoires inside liver allografts reportedly differed from those in peripheral blood.

The sequence came from a human patient who had a liver transplant. The T cells may partly be graft donor cells. The rearrangement joins TRBV19 to TRBJ2-7; TRBD2 might be the D (5 bases). CDR3 coding DNA: TGTGCCAGTAGTATTGGGAGTCGGAACTACGAGCAGTACTTC. Protein product: CASSIGSRNYEQYF.